This T cell receptor beta chain comes out of a study of T cell responses to AZD1222 COVID-19 vaccine. Libraries were prepared by immunoSEQ multiplex PCR; TCRdb keeps only in-frame clonotypes and omits some of them. Of roughly 150,000 clones detected, about nine tenths appear once; the ten largest clones hold approximately 9.1%. Findings of the study overall: Targeting of unmutated variant regions was reportedly seen in nearly half of spike-specific TCRs. The repertoires were collected only after the peak T cell response. Baseline serostatus was positive in only six AZD1222 recipients.

Of note for this clone: The antigen remains undetermined.

The receptor's source is an adult who received the AZD1222 COVID-19 vaccine. Sequenced material: peripheral blood, taken 28 days after the second AZD1222 dose.

The CDR3 DNA reads as TGTGCCACCTGGACAGGATTGAACACTGAAGCTTTCTTT. Its translation is CATWTGLNTEAFF. This chain links TRBV28 with TRBJ1-1, with TRBD1 matching over 7 bases. The CDR3 runs 13 residues. The germline V gene has CDR1 MDHEN and CDR2 SYDVKM. Trimming cost V 10 bases and J 0 bases; bases outside gene matches: 5.